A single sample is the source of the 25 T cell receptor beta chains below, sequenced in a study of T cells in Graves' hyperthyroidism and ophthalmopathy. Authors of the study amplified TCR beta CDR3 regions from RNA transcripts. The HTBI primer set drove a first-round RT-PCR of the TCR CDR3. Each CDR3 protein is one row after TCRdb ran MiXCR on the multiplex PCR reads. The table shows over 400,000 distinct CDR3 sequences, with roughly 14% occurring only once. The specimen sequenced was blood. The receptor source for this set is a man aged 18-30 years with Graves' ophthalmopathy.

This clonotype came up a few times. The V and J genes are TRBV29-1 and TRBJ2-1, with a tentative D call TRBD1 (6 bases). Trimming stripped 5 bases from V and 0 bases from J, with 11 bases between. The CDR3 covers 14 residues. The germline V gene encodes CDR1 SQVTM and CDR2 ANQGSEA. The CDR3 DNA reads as TGCAGCGTTTCCGGGACAAGCTCCTACAATGAGCAGTTCTTC. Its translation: CSVSGTSSYNEQFF.

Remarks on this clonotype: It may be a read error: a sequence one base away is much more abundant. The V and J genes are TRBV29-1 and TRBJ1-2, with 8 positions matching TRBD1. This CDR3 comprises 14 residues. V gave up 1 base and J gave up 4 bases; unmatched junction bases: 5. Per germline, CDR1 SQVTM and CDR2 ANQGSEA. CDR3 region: CSVEGRGPAYGYTF. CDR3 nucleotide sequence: TGCAGCGTTGAAGGCAGGGGGCCGGCCTATGGCTACACCTTC.

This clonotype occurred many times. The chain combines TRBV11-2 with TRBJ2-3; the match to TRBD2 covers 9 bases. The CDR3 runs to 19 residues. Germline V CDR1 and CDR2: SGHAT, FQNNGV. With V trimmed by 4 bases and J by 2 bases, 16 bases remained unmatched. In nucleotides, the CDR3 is TGTGCCAGCAGCTCTGCGACGAGGACTCTAGCGGGATACACAGATACGCAGTATTTT. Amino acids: CASSSATRTLAGYTDTQYF. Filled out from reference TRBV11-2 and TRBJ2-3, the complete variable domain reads EAGVAQSPRYKIIEKRQSVAFWCNPISGHATLYWYQQILGQGPKLLIQFQNNGVVDDSQLPKDRFSAERLKGVDSTLKIQPAKLEDSAVYLCASSSATRTLAGYTDTQYFGPGTRLTVL.

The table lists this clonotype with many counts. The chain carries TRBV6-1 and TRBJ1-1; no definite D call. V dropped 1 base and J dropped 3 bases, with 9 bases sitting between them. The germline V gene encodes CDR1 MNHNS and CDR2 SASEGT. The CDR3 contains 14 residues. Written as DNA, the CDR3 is TGTGCCAGCAGTGAAGTTCAGAGAGACACTGAAGCTTTCTTT. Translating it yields CASSEVQRDTEAFF.

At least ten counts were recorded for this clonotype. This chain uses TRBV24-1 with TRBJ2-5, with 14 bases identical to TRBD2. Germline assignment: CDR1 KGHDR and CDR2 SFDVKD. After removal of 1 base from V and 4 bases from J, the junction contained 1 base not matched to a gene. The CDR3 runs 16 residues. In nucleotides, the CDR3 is TGTGCCACCAGTGATTTTGGGACTAGCGGGGGAGAGACCCAGTACTTC. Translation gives CATSDFGTSGGETQYF.

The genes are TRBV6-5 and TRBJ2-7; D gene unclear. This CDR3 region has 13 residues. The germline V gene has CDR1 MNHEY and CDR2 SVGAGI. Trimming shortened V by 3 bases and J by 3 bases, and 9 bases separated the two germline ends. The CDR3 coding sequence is TGTGCCAGCAGTTATGTGGCAGGCTACGAGCAGTACTTC. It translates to CASSYVAGYEQYF.

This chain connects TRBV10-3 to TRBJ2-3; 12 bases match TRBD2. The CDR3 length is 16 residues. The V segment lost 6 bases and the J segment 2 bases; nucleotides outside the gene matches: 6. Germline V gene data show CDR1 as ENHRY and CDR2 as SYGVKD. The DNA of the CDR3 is TGTGCCATCAGAGAAGGACTAGCGGGGCACACAGATACGCAGTATTTT. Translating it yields CAIREGLAGHTDTQYF.

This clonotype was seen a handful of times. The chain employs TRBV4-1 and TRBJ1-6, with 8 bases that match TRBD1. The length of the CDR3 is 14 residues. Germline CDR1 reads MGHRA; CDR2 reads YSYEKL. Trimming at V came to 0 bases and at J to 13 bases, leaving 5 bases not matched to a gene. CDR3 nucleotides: TGCGCCAGCAGCCAAGACAGGGGGCCTTTCCCCCTCCACTTT. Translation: CASSQDRGPFPLHF.

The CDR3 spells CASSQGGPQHF. CDR3 sequence (DNA): TGTGCCAGCAGCCAGGGGGGACCCCAGCATTTT. The chain employs TRBV3-1 and TRBJ1-5; tentative D call: TRBD1 (5 bases). Germline CDR1 reads LGHDT; CDR2 reads YNNKEL (reference sequence). The germline V and J ends were trimmed by 3 bases and 10 bases, with 7 bases remaining between them. This CDR3 has 11 residues.

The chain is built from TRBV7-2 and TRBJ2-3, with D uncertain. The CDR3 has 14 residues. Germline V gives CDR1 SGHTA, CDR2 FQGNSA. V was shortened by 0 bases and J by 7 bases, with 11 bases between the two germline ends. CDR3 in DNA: TGTGCCAGCAGCTTAGCTGCAGGCGCAAATACGCAGTATTTT. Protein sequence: CASSLAAGANTQYF.

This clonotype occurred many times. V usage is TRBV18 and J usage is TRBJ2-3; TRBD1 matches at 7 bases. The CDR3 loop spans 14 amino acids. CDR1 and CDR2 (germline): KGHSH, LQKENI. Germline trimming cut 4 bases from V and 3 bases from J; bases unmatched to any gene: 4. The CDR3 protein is CASSQGAVTDTQYF. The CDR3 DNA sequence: TGTGCCAGCTCACAGGGGGCCGTGACAGATACGCAGTATTTT.

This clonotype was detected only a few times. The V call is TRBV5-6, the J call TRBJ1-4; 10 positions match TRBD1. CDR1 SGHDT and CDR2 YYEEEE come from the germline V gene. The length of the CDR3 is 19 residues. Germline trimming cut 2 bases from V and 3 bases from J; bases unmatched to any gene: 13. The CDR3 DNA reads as TGTGCCAGCAGCTTCCACATCGACAGGGGGCGTTTGGCTAATGAAAAACTGTTTTTT. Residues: CASSFHIDRGRLANEKLFF. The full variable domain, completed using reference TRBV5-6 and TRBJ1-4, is DAGVTQSPTHLIKTRGQQVTLRCSPKSGHDTVSWYQQALGQGPQFIFQYYEEEERQRGNFPDRFSGHQFPNYSSELNVNALLLGDSALYLCASSFHIDRGRLANEKLFFGSGTQLSVL.

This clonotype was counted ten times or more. The CDR3 reads CASSAARTYEQYF. The CDR3 DNA reads TGCGCCAGCAGTGCGGCCAGGACCTACGAGCAGTACTTC. The chain is built from TRBV10-2 and TRBJ2-7; D is undetermined. The CDR3 has 13 residues. The V gene lost 4 bases and the J gene lost 2 bases, with 9 bases spanning the gap. Germline V gene sequence: CDR1 WSHSY, CDR2 SAAADI.

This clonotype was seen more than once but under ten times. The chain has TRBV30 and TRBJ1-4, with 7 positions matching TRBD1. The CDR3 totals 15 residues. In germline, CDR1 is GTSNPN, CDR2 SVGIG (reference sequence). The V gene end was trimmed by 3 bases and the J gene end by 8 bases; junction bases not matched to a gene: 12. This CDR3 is CAWSLLGQSGEKLFF. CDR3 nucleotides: TGTGCCTGGAGCCTCCTGGGACAGTCGGGGGAAAAACTGTTTTTT.

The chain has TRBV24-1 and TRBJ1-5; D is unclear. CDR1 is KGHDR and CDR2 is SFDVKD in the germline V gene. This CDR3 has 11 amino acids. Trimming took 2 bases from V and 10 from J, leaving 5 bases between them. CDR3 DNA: TGTGCCACCAGTGATTCTAACCCCCAGCATTTT. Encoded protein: CATSDSNPQHF.

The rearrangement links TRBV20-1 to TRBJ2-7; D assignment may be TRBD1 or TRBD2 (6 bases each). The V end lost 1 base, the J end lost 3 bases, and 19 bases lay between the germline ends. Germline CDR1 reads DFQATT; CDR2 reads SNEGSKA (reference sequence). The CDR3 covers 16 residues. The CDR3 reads CSARVPGGEGGYEQYF. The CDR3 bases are TGCAGTGCTAGAGTTCCCGGGGGCGAGGGTGGCTACGAGCAGTACTTC.

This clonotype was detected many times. The CDR3 spells CASSSTTVNTEAFF. The CDR3 bases are TGTGCCAGCAGCTCCACGACAGTGAACACTGAAGCTTTCTTT. The chain is built from TRBV13 and TRBJ1-1; D is possibly TRBD1 (5 bases). This CDR3 spans 14 amino acids. Germline-derived CDR1 and CDR2 are PRHDT and FYEKMQ (reference sequence). The V and J ends lost 4 bases and 0 bases respectively, with 9 bases between them.

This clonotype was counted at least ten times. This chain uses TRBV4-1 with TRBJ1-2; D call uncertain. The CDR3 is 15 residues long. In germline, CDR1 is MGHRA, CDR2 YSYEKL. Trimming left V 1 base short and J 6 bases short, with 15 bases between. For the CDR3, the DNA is TGCGCCAGCAGCCAAGGTTCCGGACCAATCGATGGCTACACCTTC. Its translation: CASSQGSGPIDGYTF.

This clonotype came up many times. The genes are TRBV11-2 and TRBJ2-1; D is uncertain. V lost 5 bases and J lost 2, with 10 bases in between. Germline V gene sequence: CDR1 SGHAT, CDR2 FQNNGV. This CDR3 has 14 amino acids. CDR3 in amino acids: CASSHPGPYNEQFF. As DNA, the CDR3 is TGTGCCAGCAGCCACCCCGGACCCTACAATGAGCAGTTCTTC. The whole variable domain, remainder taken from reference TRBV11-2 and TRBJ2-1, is EAGVAQSPRYKIIEKRQSVAFWCNPISGHATLYWYQQILGQGPKLLIQFQNNGVVDDSQLPKDRFSAERLKGVDSTLKIQPAKLEDSAVYLCASSHPGPYNEQFFGPGTRLTVL.

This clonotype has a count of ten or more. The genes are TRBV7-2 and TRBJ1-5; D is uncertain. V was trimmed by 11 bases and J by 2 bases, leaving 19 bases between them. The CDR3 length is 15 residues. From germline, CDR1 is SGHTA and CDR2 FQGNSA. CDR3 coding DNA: TGTGCCTCAGCTATTCGGGGAACGGGCAATCAGCCCCAGCATTTT. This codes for CASAIRGTGNQPQHF.

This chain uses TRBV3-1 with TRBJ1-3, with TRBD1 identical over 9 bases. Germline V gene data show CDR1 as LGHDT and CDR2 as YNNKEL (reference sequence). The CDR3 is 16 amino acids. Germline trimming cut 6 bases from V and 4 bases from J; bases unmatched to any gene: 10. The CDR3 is CASRPSGTGPGNTIYF. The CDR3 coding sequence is TGTGCCAGCAGACCAAGTGGGACAGGGCCAGGAAACACCATATATTTT.

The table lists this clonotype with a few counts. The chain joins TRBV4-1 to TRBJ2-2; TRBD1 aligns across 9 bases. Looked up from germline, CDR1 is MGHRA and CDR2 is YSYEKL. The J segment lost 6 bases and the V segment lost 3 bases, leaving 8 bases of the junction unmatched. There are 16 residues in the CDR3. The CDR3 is CASSHRGTGRAGELFF. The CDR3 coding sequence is TGCGCCAGCAGCCACCGCGGGACAGGGAGGGCCGGGGAGCTGTTTTTT.

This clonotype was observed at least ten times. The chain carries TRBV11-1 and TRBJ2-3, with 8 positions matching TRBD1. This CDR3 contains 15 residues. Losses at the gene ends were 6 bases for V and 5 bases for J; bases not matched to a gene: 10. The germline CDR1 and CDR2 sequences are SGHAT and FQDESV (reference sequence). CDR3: CASRLQTGAGDTQYF. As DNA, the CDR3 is TGTGCCAGCAGGCTTCAGACAGGGGCGGGAGATACGCAGTATTTT.

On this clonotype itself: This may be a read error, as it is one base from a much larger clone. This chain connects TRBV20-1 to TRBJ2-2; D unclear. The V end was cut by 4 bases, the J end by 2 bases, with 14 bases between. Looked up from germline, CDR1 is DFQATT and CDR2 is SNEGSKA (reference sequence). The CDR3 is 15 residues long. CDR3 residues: CSAKALSGNTGELFF. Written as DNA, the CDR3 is TGCAGTGCTAAGGCGTTATCGGGCAACACCGGGGAGCTGTTTTTT.

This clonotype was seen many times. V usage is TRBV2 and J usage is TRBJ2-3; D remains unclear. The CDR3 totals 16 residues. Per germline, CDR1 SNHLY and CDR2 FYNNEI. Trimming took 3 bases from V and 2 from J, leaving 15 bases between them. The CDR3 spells CASSDVGPEFTDTQYF. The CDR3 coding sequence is TGTGCCAGCAGTGATGTCGGCCCAGAATTCACAGATACGCAGTATTTT.